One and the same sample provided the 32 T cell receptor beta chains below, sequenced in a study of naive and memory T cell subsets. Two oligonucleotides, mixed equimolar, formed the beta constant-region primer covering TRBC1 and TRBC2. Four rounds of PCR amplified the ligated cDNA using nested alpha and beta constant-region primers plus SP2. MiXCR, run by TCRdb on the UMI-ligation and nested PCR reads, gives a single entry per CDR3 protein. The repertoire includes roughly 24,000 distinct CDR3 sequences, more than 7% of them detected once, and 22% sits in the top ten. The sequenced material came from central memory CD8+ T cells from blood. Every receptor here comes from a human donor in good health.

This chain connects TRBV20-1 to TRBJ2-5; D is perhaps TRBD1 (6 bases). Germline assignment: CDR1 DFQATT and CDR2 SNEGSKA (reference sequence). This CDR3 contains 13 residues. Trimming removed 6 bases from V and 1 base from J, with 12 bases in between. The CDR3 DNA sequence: TGCAGTGCCCCTGACAGGACCCAAGAGACCCAGTACTTC. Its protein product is CSAPDRTQETQYF.

CDR3: CASGAGVKNEQFF. In nucleotides, the CDR3 is TGTGCCAGCGGGGCGGGGGTGAAGAATGAGCAGTTCTTC. The chain carries TRBV28 and TRBJ2-1, with 7 positions matching TRBD2. V lost 8 bases and J lost 7; bases outside the gene matches: 8. The CDR3 runs 13 residues. Germline lookup yields CDR1 MDHEN and CDR2 SYDVKM. The variable domain in full, with the rest retrieved from reference TRBV28 and TRBJ2-1, is DVKVTQSSRYLVKRTGEKVFLECVQDMDHENMFWYRQDPGLGLRLIYFSYDVKMKEKGDIPEGYSVSREKKERFSLILESASTNQTSMYLCASGAGVKNEQFFGPGTRLTVL.

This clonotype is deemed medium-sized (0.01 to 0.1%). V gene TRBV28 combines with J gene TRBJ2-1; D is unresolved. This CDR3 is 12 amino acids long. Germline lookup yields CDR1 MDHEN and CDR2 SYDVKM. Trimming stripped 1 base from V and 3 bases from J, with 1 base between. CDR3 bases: TGTGCCAGCAGTTTATACTACAATGAGCAGTTCTTC. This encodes CASSLYYNEQFF.

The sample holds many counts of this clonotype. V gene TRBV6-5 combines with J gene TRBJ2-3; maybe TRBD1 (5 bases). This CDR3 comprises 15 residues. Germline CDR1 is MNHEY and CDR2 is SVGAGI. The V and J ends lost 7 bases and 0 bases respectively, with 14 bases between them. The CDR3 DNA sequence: TGTGCCAGCAAGGGGTCCGATGGGAGCACAGATACGCAGTATTTT. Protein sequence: CASKGSDGSTDTQYF.

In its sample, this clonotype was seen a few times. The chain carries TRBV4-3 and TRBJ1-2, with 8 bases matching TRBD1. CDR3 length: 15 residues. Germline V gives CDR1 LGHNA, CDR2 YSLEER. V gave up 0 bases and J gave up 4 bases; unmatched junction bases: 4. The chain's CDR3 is CASSQDSGGLYGYTF. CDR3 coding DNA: TGCGCCAGCAGCCAAGATTCAGGGGGCCTCTATGGCTACACCTTC.

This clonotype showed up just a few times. The CDR3 loop is CASTKRAANTGELFF. The CDR3 DNA sequence: TGTGCCAGCACCAAAAGGGCGGCGAACACCGGGGAGCTGTTTTTT. The rearrangement joins TRBV12-3 or TRBV12-4 to TRBJ2-2; D not certain. The CDR3 sequence is 15 residues long. Trimming stripped 7 bases from V and 0 bases from J, with 12 bases between.

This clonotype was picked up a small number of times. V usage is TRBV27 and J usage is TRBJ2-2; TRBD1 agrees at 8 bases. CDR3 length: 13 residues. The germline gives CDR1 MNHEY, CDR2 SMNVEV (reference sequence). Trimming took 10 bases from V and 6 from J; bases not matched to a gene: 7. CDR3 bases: TGTGCCACCCAAACAGGGGGTCCCGGGGAGCTGTTTTTT. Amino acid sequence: CATQTGGPGELFF.

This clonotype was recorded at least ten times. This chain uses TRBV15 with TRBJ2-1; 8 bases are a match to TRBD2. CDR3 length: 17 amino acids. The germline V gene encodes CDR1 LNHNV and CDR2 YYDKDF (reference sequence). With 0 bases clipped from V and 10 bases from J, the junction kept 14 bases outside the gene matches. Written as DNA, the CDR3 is TGTGCCACCAGCAGAGATCTGGTACTAGCGGTGAAGAACGAGCAGTTCTTC. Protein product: CATSRDLVLAVKNEQFF. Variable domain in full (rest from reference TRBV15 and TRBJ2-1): DAMVIQNPRYQVTQFGKPVTLSCSQTLNHNVMYWYQQKSSQAPKLLFHYYDKDFNNEADTPDNFQSRRPNTSFCFLDIRSPGLGDTAMYLCATSRDLVLAVKNEQFFGPGTRLTVL.

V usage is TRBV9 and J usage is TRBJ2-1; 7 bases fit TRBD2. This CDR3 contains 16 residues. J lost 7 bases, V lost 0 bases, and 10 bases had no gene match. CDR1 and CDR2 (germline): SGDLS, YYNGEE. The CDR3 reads CASSVEVASGGNEQFF. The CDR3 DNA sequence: TGTGCCAGCAGCGTAGAAGTGGCTAGCGGAGGTAATGAGCAGTTCTTC.

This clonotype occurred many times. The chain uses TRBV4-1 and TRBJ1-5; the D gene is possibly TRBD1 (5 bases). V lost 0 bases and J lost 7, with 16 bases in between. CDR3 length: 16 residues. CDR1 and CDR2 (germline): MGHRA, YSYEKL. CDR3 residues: CASSQEAGNRGQPQHF. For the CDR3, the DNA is TGCGCCAGCAGCCAAGAAGCAGGGAATCGGGGCCAGCCCCAGCATTTT.

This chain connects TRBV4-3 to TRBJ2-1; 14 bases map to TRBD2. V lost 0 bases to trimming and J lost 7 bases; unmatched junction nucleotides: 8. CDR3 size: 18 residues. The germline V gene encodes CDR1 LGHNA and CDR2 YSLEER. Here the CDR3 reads CASSQEHLTSGRENEQFF. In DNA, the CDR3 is TGCGCCAGCAGCCAAGAACACCTGACTAGCGGGAGGGAAAATGAGCAGTTCTTC.

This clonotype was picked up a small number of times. The CDR3 sequence is CASTLAGPGELFF. Here the CDR3 DNA reads TGTGCCAGCACCCTAGCTGGTCCCGGGGAGCTGTTTTTT. The V and J genes are TRBV6-5 and TRBJ2-2; TRBD2 is a possible D gene (5 bases). The V and J ends lost 7 bases and 6 bases respectively, with 12 bases between them. The V gene's germline CDR1 is MNHEY and CDR2 SVGAGI. This CDR3 has 13 residues.

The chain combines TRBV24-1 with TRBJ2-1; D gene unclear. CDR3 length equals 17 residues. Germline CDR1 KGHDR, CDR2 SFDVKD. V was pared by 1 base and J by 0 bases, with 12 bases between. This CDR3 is CATSDFTGSLSYNEQFF. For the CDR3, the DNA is TGTGCCACCAGTGATTTTACGGGCAGTCTCTCCTACAATGAGCAGTTCTTC.

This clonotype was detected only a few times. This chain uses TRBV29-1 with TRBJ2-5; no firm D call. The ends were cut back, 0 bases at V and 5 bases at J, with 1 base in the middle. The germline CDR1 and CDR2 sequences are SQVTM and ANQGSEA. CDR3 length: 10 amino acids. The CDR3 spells CSVEEETQYF. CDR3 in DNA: TGCAGCGTTGAAGAGGAGACCCAGTACTTC.

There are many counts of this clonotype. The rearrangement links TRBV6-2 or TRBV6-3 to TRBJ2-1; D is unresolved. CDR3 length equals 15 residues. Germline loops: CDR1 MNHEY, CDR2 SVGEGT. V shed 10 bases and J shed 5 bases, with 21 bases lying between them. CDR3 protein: CATTDGTNSNNEQFF. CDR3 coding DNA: TGTGCCACCACAGACGGAACCAACAGTAACAATGAGCAGTTCTTC.

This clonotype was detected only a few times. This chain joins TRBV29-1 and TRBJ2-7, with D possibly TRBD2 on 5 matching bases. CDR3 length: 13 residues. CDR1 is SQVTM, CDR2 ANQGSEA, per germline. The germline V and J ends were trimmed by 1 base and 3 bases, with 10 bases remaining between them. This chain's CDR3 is CSVEGVSVYEQYF. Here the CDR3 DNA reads TGCAGCGTTGAAGGTGTTAGCGTCTACGAGCAGTACTTC.

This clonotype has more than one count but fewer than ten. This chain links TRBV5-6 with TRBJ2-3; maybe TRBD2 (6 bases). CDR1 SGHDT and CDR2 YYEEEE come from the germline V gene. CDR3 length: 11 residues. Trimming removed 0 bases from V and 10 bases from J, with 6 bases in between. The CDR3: CASSLGGAQYF. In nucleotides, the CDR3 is TGTGCCAGCAGCTTGGGCGGGGCGCAGTATTTT.

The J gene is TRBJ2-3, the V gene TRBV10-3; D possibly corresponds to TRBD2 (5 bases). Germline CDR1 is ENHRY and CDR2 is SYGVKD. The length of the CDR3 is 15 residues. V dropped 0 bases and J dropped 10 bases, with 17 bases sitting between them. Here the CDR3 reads CAISESADVERAQYF. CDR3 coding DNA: TGTGCCATCAGTGAGTCCGCTGATGTAGAGAGGGCGCAGTATTTT.

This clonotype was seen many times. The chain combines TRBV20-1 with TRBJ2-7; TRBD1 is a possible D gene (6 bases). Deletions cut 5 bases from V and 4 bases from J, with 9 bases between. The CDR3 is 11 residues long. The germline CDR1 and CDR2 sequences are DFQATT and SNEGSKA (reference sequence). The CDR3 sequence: CSALQGYEQYF. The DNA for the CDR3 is TGCAGTGCTTTACAGGGTTACGAGCAGTACTTC.

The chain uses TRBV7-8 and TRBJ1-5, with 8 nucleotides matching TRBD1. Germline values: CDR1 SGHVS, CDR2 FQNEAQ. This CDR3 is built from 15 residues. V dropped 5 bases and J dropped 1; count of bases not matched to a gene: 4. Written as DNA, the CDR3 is TGTGCCAGCAGCCCGACAGGGGCCAGCAATCAGCCCCAGCATTTT. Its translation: CASSPTGASNQPQHF.

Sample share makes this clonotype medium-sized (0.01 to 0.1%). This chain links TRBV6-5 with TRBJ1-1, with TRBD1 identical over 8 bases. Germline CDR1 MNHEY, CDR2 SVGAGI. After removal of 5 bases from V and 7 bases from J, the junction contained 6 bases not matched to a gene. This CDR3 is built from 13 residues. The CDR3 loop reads CASSGQGAIEAFF. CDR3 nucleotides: TGTGCCAGCAGTGGTCAGGGGGCTATTGAAGCTTTCTTT.

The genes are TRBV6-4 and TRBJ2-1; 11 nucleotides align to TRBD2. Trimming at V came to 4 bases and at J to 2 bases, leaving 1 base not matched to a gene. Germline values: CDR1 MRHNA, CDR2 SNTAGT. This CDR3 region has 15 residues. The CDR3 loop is CASSVAGGTYNEQFF. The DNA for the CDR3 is TGTGCCAGCAGTGTAGCGGGAGGGACCTACAATGAGCAGTTCTTC.

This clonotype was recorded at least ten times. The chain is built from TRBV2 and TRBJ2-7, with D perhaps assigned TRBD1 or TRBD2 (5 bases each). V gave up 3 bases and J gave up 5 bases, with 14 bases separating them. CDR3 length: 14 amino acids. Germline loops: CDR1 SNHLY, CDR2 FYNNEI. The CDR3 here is CASSDGLGPDEQYF. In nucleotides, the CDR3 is TGTGCCAGCAGTGATGGGTTGGGACCTGACGAGCAGTACTTC.

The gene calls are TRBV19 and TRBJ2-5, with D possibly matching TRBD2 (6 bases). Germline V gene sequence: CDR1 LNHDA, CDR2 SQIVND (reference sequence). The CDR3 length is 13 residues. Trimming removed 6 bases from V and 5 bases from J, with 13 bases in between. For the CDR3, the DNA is TGTGCCAGTAGCACTCGGGGGTCGGAGACCCAGTACTTC. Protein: CASSTRGSETQYF.

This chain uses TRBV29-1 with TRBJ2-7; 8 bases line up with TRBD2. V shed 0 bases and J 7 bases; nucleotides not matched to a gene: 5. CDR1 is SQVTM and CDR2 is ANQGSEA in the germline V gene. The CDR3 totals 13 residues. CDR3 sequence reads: CSVEDSKREEQYF. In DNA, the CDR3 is TGCAGCGTTGAAGATTCAAAGCGGGAGGAGCAGTACTTC.

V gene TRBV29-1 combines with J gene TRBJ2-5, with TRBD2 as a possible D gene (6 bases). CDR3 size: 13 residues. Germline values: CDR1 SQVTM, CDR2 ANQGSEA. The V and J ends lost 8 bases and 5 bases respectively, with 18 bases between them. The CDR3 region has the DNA TGCAGCACGAGGGCTAGCGAGGCGGAGACCCAGTACTTC. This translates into CSTRASEAETQYF.

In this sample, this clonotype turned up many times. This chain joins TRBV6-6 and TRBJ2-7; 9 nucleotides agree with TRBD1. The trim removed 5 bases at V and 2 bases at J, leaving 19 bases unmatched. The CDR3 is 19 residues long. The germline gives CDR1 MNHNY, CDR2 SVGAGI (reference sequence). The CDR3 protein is CASSGYTGTGFRGTYEQYF. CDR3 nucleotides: TGTGCCAGCAGTGGCTACACCGGGACAGGGTTCCGCGGAACCTACGAGCAGTACTTC.

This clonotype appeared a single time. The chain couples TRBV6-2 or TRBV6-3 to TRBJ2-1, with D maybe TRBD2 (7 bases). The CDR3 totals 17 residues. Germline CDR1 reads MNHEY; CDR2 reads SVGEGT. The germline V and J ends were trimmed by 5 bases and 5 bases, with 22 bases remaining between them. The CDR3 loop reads CASSLGVRGGVHNEQFF. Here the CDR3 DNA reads TGTGCCAGCAGTCTAGGGGTGAGGGGGGGAGTTCACAATGAGCAGTTCTTC.

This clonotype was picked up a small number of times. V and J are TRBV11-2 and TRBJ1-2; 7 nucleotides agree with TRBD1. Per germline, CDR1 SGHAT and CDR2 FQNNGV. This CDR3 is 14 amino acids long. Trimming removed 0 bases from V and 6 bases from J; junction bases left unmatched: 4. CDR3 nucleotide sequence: TGTGCCAGCAGCTTAGATCCGGGACAGAATGGCTACACCTTC. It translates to CASSLDPGQNGYTF.

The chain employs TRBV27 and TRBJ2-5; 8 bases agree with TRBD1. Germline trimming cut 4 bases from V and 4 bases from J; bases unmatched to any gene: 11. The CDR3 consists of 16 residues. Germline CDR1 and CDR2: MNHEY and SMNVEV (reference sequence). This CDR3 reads CASSSRQTGVRETQYF. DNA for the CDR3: TGTGCCAGCAGTTCACGTCAGACAGGGGTTAGAGAGACCCAGTACTTC.

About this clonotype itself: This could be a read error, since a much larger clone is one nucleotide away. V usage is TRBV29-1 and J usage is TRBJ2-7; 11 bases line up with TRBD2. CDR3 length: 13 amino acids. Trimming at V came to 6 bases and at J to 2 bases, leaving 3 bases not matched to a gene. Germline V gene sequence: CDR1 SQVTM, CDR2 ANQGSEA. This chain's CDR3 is CSVLAGEAYEQYF. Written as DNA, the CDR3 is TGCAGCGTACTAGCGGGGGAAGCCTACGAGCAGTACTTC.

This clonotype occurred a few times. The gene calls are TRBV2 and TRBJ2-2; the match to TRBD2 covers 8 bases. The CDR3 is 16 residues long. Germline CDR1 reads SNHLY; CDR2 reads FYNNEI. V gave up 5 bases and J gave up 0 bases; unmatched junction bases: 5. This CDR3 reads CASSTLAASNTGELFF. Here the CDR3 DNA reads TGTGCCAGCAGTACACTAGCGGCCTCGAACACCGGGGAGCTGTTTTTT.